This note documents a single T cell receptor (beta chain) sequence. This sample stems from a study of radiation and T cells in renal cell carcinoma. Specified time point: blood 4 weeks post-SBRT, at nephrectomy. The treatment: 15 Gy SBRT to primary tumor, nephrectomy 4 weeks later. TCRdb's table, derived via immunoSEQ multiplex PCR, lists solely in-frame clones and lacks some. Seen here are fewer than 200,000 clones, about 87% observed once, and the top ten hold about 11%. Per the germline V gene, CDR1 is PRHDT and CDR2 is FYEKMQ (reference sequence). Trimming removed 0 bases from V and 6 bases from J, with 8 bases in between. The CDR3 is made up of 13 amino acids.

The chain combines TRBV13 with TRBJ1-1, with D possibly TRBD1 on 5 matching bases. The specimen comprised blood, sampled from a patient whose treatment included radiotherapy and nephrectomy. The receptor was isolated from a woman in her forties or fifties with renal cell carcinoma. Written as DNA, the CDR3 is TGTGCCAGCAGCTTAGGGTGGGGCTCTGAAGCTTTCTTT. Amino acids: CASSLGWGSEAFF.